This T cell receptor (beta chain) was sequenced for a study of T cells in Graves' hyperthyroidism and ophthalmopathy. Calling Graves' hyperthyroidism stable meant ophthalmopathy did not progress within 18 months. Uncontrolled infections, other autoimmune diseases, pregnancy or lactation led to exclusion of patients. It was RNA transcripts that yielded the amplified TCR beta CDR3 regions. TCR CDR3 regions were first amplified by RT-PCR with HTBI primers. Each CDR3 protein gets one entry after TCRdb re-called the multiplex PCR reads with MiXCR. The table lists almost 600,000 distinct CDR3 sequences, roughly 46% of them singletons, with about 8.3% in the top ten. This clonotype was recorded many times. Its antigen is still unknown. Study-level points and caveats: Within blood appeared most thyroid clonotypes that had expanded above 0.001.

The sequence derives from a woman younger than 30 with Graves' hyperthyroidism. Sample: peripheral blood or thyroid tissue (not recorded which).

CDR3 in amino acids: CAWSAEQITGELFF. As DNA, the CDR3 is TGTGCCTGGAGTGCCGAACAGATTACCGGGGAGCTGTTTTTT. The rearrangement uses TRBV30 and TRBJ2-2; D gene ambiguous. Germline V gene sequence: CDR1 GTSNPN, CDR2 SVGIG (reference sequence). This CDR3 has 14 residues. Trimming took 1 base from V and 5 from J, leaving 11 bases between them.